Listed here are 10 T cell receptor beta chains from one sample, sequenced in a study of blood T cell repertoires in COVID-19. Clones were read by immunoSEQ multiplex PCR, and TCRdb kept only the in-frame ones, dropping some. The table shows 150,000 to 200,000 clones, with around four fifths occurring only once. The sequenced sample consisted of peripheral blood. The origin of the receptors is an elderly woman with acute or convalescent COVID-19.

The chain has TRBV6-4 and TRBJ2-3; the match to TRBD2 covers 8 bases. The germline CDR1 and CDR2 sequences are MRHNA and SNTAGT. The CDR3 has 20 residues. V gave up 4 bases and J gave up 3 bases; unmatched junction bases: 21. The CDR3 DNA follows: TGTGCCAGCAGTGTGTTACCGATCGGAGCGGGGGCTATGAGTACAGATACGCAGTATTTT. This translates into CASSVLPIGAGAMSTDTQYF.

The CDR3 coding sequence is TGCGCCAGCAGCCAAGTTCTAGCGGGAGGCTTTTTCGATGAGCAGTTCTTC. As protein: CASSQVLAGGFFDEQFF. The chain recombines TRBV4-1 with TRBJ2-1, with TRBD2 identical over 11 bases. CDR1 and CDR2 from the germline V gene are MGHRA and YSYEKL. CDR3 size: 17 residues. Trimming at V came to 1 base and at J to 8 bases, leaving 10 bases not matched to a gene.

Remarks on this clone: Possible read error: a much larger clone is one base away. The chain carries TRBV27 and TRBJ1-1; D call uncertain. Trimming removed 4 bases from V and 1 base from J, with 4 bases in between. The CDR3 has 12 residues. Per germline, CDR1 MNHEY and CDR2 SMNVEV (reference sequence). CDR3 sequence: CASSSWNTEAFF. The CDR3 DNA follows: TGTGCCAGCAGTTCCTGGAACACTGAAGCTTTCTTT.

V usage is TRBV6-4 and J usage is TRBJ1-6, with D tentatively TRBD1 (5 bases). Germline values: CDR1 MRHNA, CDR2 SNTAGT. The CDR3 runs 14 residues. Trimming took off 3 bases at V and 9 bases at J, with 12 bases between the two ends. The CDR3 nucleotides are TGTGCCAGCAGTGAATCGGCAGGGCGTTCACCCCTCCACTTT. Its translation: CASSESAGRSPLHF.

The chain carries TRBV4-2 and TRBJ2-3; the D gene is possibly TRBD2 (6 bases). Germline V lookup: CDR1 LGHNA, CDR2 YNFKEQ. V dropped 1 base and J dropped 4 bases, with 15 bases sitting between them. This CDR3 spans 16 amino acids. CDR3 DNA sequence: TGTGCCAGCAGCCAAGCTTCATTGCGGGGTGCAGATACGCAGTATTTT. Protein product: CASSQASLRGADTQYF.

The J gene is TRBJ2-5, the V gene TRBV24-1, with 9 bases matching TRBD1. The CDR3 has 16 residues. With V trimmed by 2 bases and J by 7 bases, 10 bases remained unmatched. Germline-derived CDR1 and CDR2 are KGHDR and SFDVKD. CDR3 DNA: TGTGCCACCAGTGATTCCCGGGACAGGGCGAGGTTGACCCAGTACTTC. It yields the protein CATSDSRDRARLTQYF.

The CDR3 DNA reads as TGTGCCAGCAGTTACCCACCGCAGGGGCCTGGAAACACCATATATTTT. Protein sequence: CASSYPPQGPGNTIYF. This chain connects TRBV6-5 to TRBJ1-3, with D tentatively TRBD1 (6 bases). The germline V and J ends were trimmed by 2 bases and 2 bases, with 13 bases remaining between them. The CDR3 has 16 residues. Germline lookup yields CDR1 MNHEY and CDR2 SVGAGI.

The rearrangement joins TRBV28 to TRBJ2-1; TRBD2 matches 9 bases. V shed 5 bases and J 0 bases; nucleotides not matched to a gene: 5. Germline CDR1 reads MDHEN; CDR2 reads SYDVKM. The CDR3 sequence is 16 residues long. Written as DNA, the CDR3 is TGTGCCAGCAGTGCTAGCGGGAAGAGCTCCTACAATGAGCAGTTCTTC. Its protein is CASSASGKSSYNEQFF.

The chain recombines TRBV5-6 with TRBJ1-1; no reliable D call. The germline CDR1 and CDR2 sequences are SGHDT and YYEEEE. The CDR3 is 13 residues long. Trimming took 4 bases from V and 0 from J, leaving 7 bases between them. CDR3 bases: TGTGCCAGCAGCCGTCAGATGAACACTGAAGCTTTCTTT. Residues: CASSRQMNTEAFF.

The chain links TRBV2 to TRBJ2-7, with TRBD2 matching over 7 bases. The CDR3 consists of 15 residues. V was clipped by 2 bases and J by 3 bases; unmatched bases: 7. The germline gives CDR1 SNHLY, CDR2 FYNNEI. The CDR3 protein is CASSERAGVGYEQYF. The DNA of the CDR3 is TGTGCCAGCAGTGAAAGGGCGGGGGTAGGCTACGAGCAGTACTTC.